The 9 T cell receptor beta chains reported below all come from one sample, sequenced in a study of blood T cell repertoires in COVID-19. Clones were read by immunoSEQ multiplex PCR, and TCRdb kept only the in-frame ones, dropping some. The table records 240,000 or so clones, roughly 87% of them present only once. The sample consisted of peripheral blood. The receptors shown here come from a young woman with acute or convalescent COVID-19.

The chain employs TRBV15 and TRBJ2-1; 8 bases line up with TRBD1. Germline V CDR1 and CDR2: LNHNV, YYDKDF (reference sequence). The J segment lost 14 bases and the V segment lost 2 bases, leaving 8 bases of the junction unmatched. There are 13 residues in the CDR3. CDR3 amino acids: CATSRLGQGMKFF. CDR3 DNA: TGTGCCACCAGCAGACTCGGACAGGGTATGAAGTTCTTC.

The chain employs TRBV5-1 and TRBJ1-1; weak D call: TRBD1 (5 bases). The germline CDR1 and CDR2 sequences are SGHRS and YFSETQ. The CDR3 runs to 16 residues. Trimming cost V 0 bases and J 0 bases, with 12 bases left between them. The CDR3 coding sequence is TGCGCCAGCAGCTTGGAGGGGCGGGGAATGAACACTGAAGCTTTCTTT. Encoded protein: CASSLEGRGMNTEAFF.

The chain is built from TRBV5-1 and TRBJ1-1, with 8 bases identical to TRBD1. Germline loops: CDR1 SGHRS, CDR2 YFSETQ. V shed 0 bases and J 7 bases; nucleotides not matched to a gene: 5. The CDR3 is made up of 14 amino acids. CDR3 sequence reads: CASSLAGGAGEAFF. CDR3 DNA sequence: TGCGCCAGCAGCTTGGCAGGGGGCGCGGGTGAAGCTTTCTTT.

The chain carries TRBV19 and TRBJ2-7; D not resolved. V was trimmed by 3 bases and J by 5 bases, leaving 17 bases between them. CDR3 length equals 15 residues. Per germline, CDR1 LNHDA and CDR2 SQIVND (reference sequence). The CDR3 nucleotides read TGTGCCAGTAGTATCCAAGGCCGGAGAGACCACGAGCAGTACTTC. Protein sequence: CASSIQGRRDHEQYF.

V is TRBV27 and J is TRBJ2-7; D may be TRBD1 (6 bases). The CDR3 is 13 amino acids. Between the trimmed V and J ends, which lost 4 bases and 4 bases, there was a span of 11 bases. Germline-derived CDR1 and CDR2 are MNHEY and SMNVEV (reference sequence). CDR3 DNA: TGTGCCAGCAGTTGGACAGATTTGTACGAGCAGTACTTC. Amino acids: CASSWTDLYEQYF.

The chain is built from TRBV5-4 and TRBJ2-7; D is undetermined. The CDR3 is made up of 15 amino acids. The germline CDR1 and CDR2 sequences are SGHNT and YYREEE (reference sequence). V was shortened by 4 bases and J by 0 bases, with 14 bases between the two germline ends. The CDR3 coding sequence is TGTGCCAGCAGCCCCTTTTCCGGTAGCTCCTACGAGCAGTACTTC. Translation gives CASSPFSGSSYEQYF. Looking up the rest from reference TRBV5-4 and TRBJ2-7 gives the full variable domain: ETGVTQSPTHLIKTRGQQVTLRCSSQSGHNTVSWYQQALGQGPQFIFQYYREEENGRGNFPPRFSGLQFPNYSSELNVNALELDDSALYLCASSPFSGSSYEQYFGPGTRLTVT.

The chain has TRBV20-1 and TRBJ1-1; D remains ambiguous. CDR3 size: 11 residues. V was shortened by 6 bases and J by 6 bases, with 11 bases between the two germline ends. Germline values: CDR1 DFQATT, CDR2 SNEGSKA (reference sequence). The CDR3 sequence is CSAKTSPEAFF. The CDR3 nucleotides read TGCAGTGCAAAGACATCGCCTGAAGCTTTCTTT.

The chain employs TRBV25-1 and TRBJ2-5; no clear D. There are 13 residues in the CDR3. CDR1 and CDR2 (germline): MGHDK, SYGVNS. V gave up 1 base and J gave up 4 bases, with 7 bases separating them. In DNA, the CDR3 is TGTGCCAGCAGTGAATCGGTCGTAGAGACCCAGTACTTC. Its translation: CASSESVVETQYF.

V gene TRBV5-5 combines with J gene TRBJ1-5, with TRBD1 matching over 7 bases. Germline V gene data show CDR1 as SGHKS and CDR2 as YYEKEE (reference sequence). Unmatched junction bases numbered 7, after V lost 3 bases and J lost 4 bases. This CDR3 contains 15 residues. The CDR3 spells CASSSLGQTNQPQHF. CDR3 DNA sequence: TGTGCCAGCAGCTCCCTGGGACAGACGAATCAGCCCCAGCATTTT.